The source of this T cell receptor beta chain is a study of blood T cell repertoires in COVID-19. Study-wide context: Samples representing acute and convalescent COVID-19 were sourced from the United States, Italy and Spain. In each case, the material was cDNA or gDNA derived from T cells, B-cell-depleted T cells, or PBMCs.

Assay: immunoSEQ multiplex PCR; the TCRdb copy retains only in-frame clones and omits some. Of 95,000 to 150,000 clones listed, approximately 83% are singletons. CDR3 size: 16 residues. Germline CDR1 reads MGHDK; CDR2 reads SYGVNS. Deletions cut 6 bases from V and 4 bases from J, with 18 bases between. The clonotype comes from a woman between 65 and 79 years old with acute or convalescent COVID-19. The sequencing sample was made of peripheral blood. The chain couples TRBV25-1 to TRBJ1-4; D uncertain. The CDR3 DNA is TGTGCCAGCAGCACCCCCCCGGGATTGAGTAATGAAAAACTGTTTTTT. It translates to CASSTPPGLSNEKLFF.